This T cell receptor beta chain is drawn from a study of T cells in Graves' hyperthyroidism and ophthalmopathy. Amplification yielded TCR beta CDR3 regions, with RNA transcripts as the source. A first-round RT-PCR of the TCR CDR3 used the HTBI primer set. Each CDR3 protein is one row after TCRdb ran MiXCR on the multiplex PCR reads. The sample consists of some 500,000 distinct CDR3 sequences, 13% to 15% of them appearing once. This clonotype was observed at least ten times. Clinical symptoms, serum thyroxine and TRAb, thyroid ultrasound and orbital computed tomography together formed the diagnostic basis. The length of the CDR3 is 16 residues. Trimming took 6 bases from V and 0 from J, leaving 15 bases between them. Germline assignment: CDR1 LNHDA and CDR2 SQIVND (reference sequence).

The chain combines TRBV19 with TRBJ2-1; TRBD2 might be the D (6 bases). The TCR originated in a woman between 18 and 29 years old with Graves' hyperthyroidism. Sequencing used blood. The CDR3 nucleotides are TGTGCCAGTAGCATTAGCGGCGGAAGCTCCTACAATGAGCAGTTCTTC. This codes for CASSISGGSSYNEQFF.